This entry concerns a single T cell receptor beta chain. Its matching antigen is unknown. During the collection period, no donor immune events like infections were recorded. The protocol was immunoSEQ multiplex PCR, while the TCRdb copy is restricted to in-frame clones and leaves out a portion. The repertoire has roughly 86,000 clones, 85% of them found once; the top ten carry around 4.5%. This sample is part of a study of identifying expanded T cells in peripheral blood. Study-wide findings and caveats: Across healthy donors, higher total template counts meant significantly greater approximately two-week count variance.

The CDR3 consists of 15 residues. Germline values: CDR1 SEHNR, CDR2 FQNEAQ (reference sequence). V was cut by 2 bases and J by 4 bases, with 9 bases left in between. V is TRBV7-9 and J is TRBJ2-6; no definite D call. Sequencing input: blood. The sequence was obtained from a person aged 18 to 69 in good health. The CDR3 DNA follows: TGTGCCAGCAGCTTATGGCTCTCCGGGGCCAACGTCCTGACTTTC. Translated, it gives CASSLWLSGANVLTF.